This entry lists 15 T cell receptor beta chains sequenced from one sample in a study of OX40 agonist ivuxolimab in advanced cancers. The repertoire was sequenced with immunoSEQ multiplex PCR; TCRdb's copy has only in-frame clones and lacks some. The sample consists of more than 60,000 clones, 75% to 90% of them appearing once. The specimen comprised CD4+ or CD8+ T cells sorted from blood, sampled in a trial of the OX40 agonist ivuxolimab. The origin of the receptors is an adult with an advanced solid tumor such as melanoma, head and neck, liver or kidney cancer.

The chain combines TRBV27 with TRBJ1-1; 8 nucleotides align to TRBD1. The CDR3 loop spans 15 amino acids. Germline CDR1 MNHEY, CDR2 SMNVEV (reference sequence). Germline trimming cut 6 bases from V and 4 bases from J; bases unmatched to any gene: 10. The DNA of the CDR3 is TGTGCCAGCAGCCTTGACAGGGGTTTAAGCACTGAAGCTTTCTTT. Protein product: CASSLDRGLSTEAFF.

This chain joins TRBV5-4 and TRBJ2-7; D unresolved. CDR3 length: 14 residues. Germline V gene lookup returns CDR1 SGHNT and CDR2 YYREEE (reference sequence). V gave up 3 bases and J gave up 3 bases, with 13 bases separating them. CDR3: CASSWAGRSYEQYF. CDR3 nucleotide sequence: TGTGCCAGCAGCTGGGCAGGACGGAGCTACGAGCAGTACTTC.

The chain carries TRBV10-3 and TRBJ1-3; 10 nucleotides agree with TRBD1. The germline V gene has CDR1 ENHRY and CDR2 SYGVKD. The V segment lost 6 bases and the J segment 0 bases; nucleotides outside the gene matches: 2. The CDR3 sequence is 15 residues long. In nucleotides, the CDR3 is TGTGCCATCAGGACAGGGGGCGACTCTGGAAACACCATATATTTT. Protein sequence: CAIRTGGDSGNTIYF.

The genes are TRBV18 and TRBJ2-3; the D call may be TRBD1 or TRBD2 (5 bases each). The CDR3 extends over 13 amino acids. Germline V gives CDR1 KGHSH, CDR2 LQKENI. V lost 2 bases to trimming and J lost 6 bases, with 9 bases between them. The CDR3 here is CASSPGGSDTQYF. DNA of the CDR3: TGTGCCAGCTCACCAGGGGGTTCCGATACGCAGTATTTT. The complete variable domain, with remaining parts taken from reference TRBV18 and TRBJ2-3, reads NAGVMQNPRHLVRRRGQEARLRCSPMKGHSHVYWYRQLPEEGLKFMVYLQKENIIDESGMPKERFSAEFPKEGPSILRIQQVVRGDSAAYFCASSPGGSDTQYFGPGTRLTVL.

The rearrangement links TRBV27 to TRBJ2-7; a weak D match, TRBD1 (6 bases). Trimming cost V 4 bases and J 3 bases, with 13 bases left between them. CDR1 is MNHEY and CDR2 is SMNVEV in the germline V gene (reference sequence). This CDR3 has 14 residues. In DNA form, the CDR3 reads TGTGCCAGCAGTTACAGCAGGACAGACTACGAGCAGTACTTC. Its translation: CASSYSRTDYEQYF.

The chain recombines TRBV15 with TRBJ2-7; 7 nucleotides line up with TRBD1. Germline CDR1 is LNHNV and CDR2 is YYDKDF (reference sequence). The CDR3 covers 15 residues. V trimming: 3 bases; J trimming: 6 bases; junction bases outside the gene matches: 11. The CDR3 region is CATSSAMTGSSEQYF. The CDR3 bases are TGTGCCACCAGCAGCGCTATGACAGGGTCGAGCGAGCAGTACTTC.

V is TRBV28 and J is TRBJ1-1; 7 nucleotides align to TRBD1. Germline CDR1 and CDR2: MDHEN and SYDVKM. V trimming: 10 bases; J trimming: 0 bases; junction bases outside the gene matches: 11. This CDR3 has 15 amino acids. In DNA form, the CDR3 reads TGTGCCACCGAAGACAGGGAGGAGATGAACACTGAAGCTTTCTTT. Translation: CATEDREEMNTEAFF.

V is TRBV4-1 and J is TRBJ2-1, with 12 positions matching TRBD2. CDR3 length: 15 amino acids. With 3 bases clipped from V and 7 bases from J, the junction kept 4 bases outside the gene matches. In germline, CDR1 is MGHRA, CDR2 YSYEKL. The DNA of the CDR3 is TGCGCCAGCAGCCAGCTAGCGGGGGGGATAAATGAGCAGTTCTTC. Translation: CASSQLAGGINEQFF.

The chain is built from TRBV12-5 and TRBJ1-5; no clear D gene. Germline values: CDR1 LGHNT, CDR2 FRNRAP. The CDR3 sequence is 16 residues long. V shed 0 bases and J shed 6 bases, with 15 bases lying between them. CDR3 loop: CASGLVLEDSAQPQHF. The CDR3 DNA follows: TGTGCTAGTGGTTTGGTACTGGAAGACTCGGCTCAGCCCCAGCATTTT.

The chain combines TRBV19 with TRBJ2-7; the D is unclear. This CDR3 has 16 residues. Germline V gene sequence: CDR1 LNHDA, CDR2 SQIVND (reference sequence). The V gene lost 3 bases and the J gene lost 2 bases, with 17 bases spanning the gap. The CDR3 protein is CASSIFLAAPTYEQYF. Written as DNA, the CDR3 is TGTGCCAGTAGTATTTTTTTGGCAGCCCCTACCTACGAGCAGTACTTC. Together with reference TRBV19 and TRBJ2-7, the CDR3 gives the full variable domain: DGGITQSPKYLFRKEGQNVTLSCEQNLNHDAMYWYRQDPGQGLRLIYYSQIVNDFQKGDIAEGYSVSREKKESFPLTVTSAQKNPTAFYLCASSIFLAAPTYEQYFGPGTRLTVT.

The chain is built from TRBV7-3 and TRBJ2-1; D not resolved. In germline, CDR1 is SGHTA, CDR2 FQGTGA. The CDR3 length is 15 residues. The V end was cut by 2 bases, the J end by 0 bases, with 8 bases between. The CDR3 here is CASSLVLNSYNEQFF. CDR3 nucleotides: TGTGCCAGCAGCTTAGTCTTAAACTCCTACAATGAGCAGTTCTTC.

The chain joins TRBV7-9 to TRBJ2-7, with D possibly being TRBD1 (5 bases). Trimming removed 7 bases from V and 5 bases from J, with 9 bases in between. The CDR3 is made up of 11 amino acids. Germline V gives CDR1 SEHNR, CDR2 FQNEAQ (reference sequence). CDR3 nucleotides: TGTGCCAGCACAAGGGGTAACGAGCAGTACTTC. Translating gives CASTRGNEQYF.

This clone was counted a few times. The chain joins TRBV21-1 to TRBJ2-7; the tabulated D call, TRBD2, remains unverified against the DNA. TRBV21-1 is a pseudogene locus. The CDR3 has 19 amino acids. CDR3 bases: TGTGCCAGCAGCAACCTCGAAACTAGCGGGACATACTACTCCTACGAGCAGTACTTC. Its translation: CASSNLETSGTYYSYEQYF.

This clone came up once. The CDR3 DNA is TGCGCCAGCAGCCCGGGATCCTACGAGCAGTACTTC. It codes for CASSPGSYEQYF. The chain carries TRBV5-1 and TRBJ2-7, with D maybe TRBD2 (5 bases). CDR1 and CDR2 from the germline V gene are SGHRS and YFSETQ. Trimming took off 4 bases at V and 1 base at J, with 6 bases between the two ends. CDR3 length: 12 residues. Together with reference TRBV5-1 and TRBJ2-7, the CDR3 gives the full variable domain: KAGVTQTPRYLIKTRGQQVTLSCSPISGHRSVSWYQQTPGQGLQFLFEYFSETQRNKGNFPGRFSGRQFSNSRSEMNVSTLELGDSALYLCASSPGSYEQYFGPGTRLTVT.

This chain's CDR3 is CASSRSDGLEAFF. CDR3 coding DNA: TGTGCCAGCAGCCGGTCAGATGGCCTCGAAGCTTTCTTT. V is TRBV9 and J is TRBJ1-1; D ambiguous. The CDR3 is 13 residues long. Trimming pared 4 bases from V and 8 bases from J, leaving 15 bases between. Germline V CDR1 and CDR2: SGDLS, YYNGEE.